This TCR beta chain was identified during a study of post-analysis software for immune sequencing data. Overall study: Both relapsing-remitting and secondary progressive multiple sclerosis featured among the disease courses, as did progressive-relapsing multiple sclerosis. Study observations and caveats: With TRBV5-6, TRBV5-1 and TRBV20-1 included, about five TRBV segments were more frequent in patients than in controls.

Germline V gene lookup returns CDR1 MNHEY and CDR2 SMNVEV (reference sequence). Trimming took off 8 bases at V and 5 bases at J, with 15 bases between the two ends. The CDR3 contains 13 residues. Carried by the TCR beta cDNA libraries were unique molecular identifiers. TCRdb re-derived calls from the PCR reads in MiXCR, one entry per CDR3 protein. The sample yields more than 500,000 distinct CDR3 sequences, around 36% seen once. Comment on this clonotype: Its antigen remains unknown.

Sequenced input: blood. The gene calls are TRBV27 and TRBJ1-2; no clear D gene. The sequence was obtained from a girl aged 2-17 years with multiple sclerosis. The CDR3 loop is CASRIMGGYGYTF. The CDR3, as DNA: TGTGCCAGCCGTATAATGGGCGGATATGGCTACACCTTC.